Reported below is one T cell receptor (beta chain). The sample belongs to a study of PD-1 blockade in classical Hodgkin lymphoma. The time point was: cycle 4 day 1 (C4D1), after 6 weeks of nivolumab. There was relapse after autologous stem cell transplantation in every patient, and there was variation in brentuximab vedotin exposure. V lost 3 bases, J lost 5 bases, and 15 bases lay in between. Germline CDR1 is SGHTS and CDR2 is YDEGEE. The CDR3 sequence is 15 residues long. Using immunoSEQ multiplex PCR, the repertoire was profiled, and TCRdb retains in-frame clones only, with some absent. The data hold more than 95,000 clones, with roughly 90% observed a single time.

The rearrangement links TRBV5-8 to TRBJ2-4; the D gene is possibly TRBD1 (5 bases). The receptor's source is a human donor with classical Hodgkin lymphoma. Source: peripheral blood mononuclear cells (PBMCs), taken before the fourth cycle of nivolumab. CDR3 region: CASSYEWGLQNIQYF. The DNA for the CDR3 is TGTGCCAGCAGCTACGAGTGGGGCCTGCAAAACATTCAGTACTTC.